This T cell receptor (beta chain) was identified during a study of cytomegalovirus exposure and HLA in healthy donors. The study, taken as a whole, reports: In a later analysis, HLA-associated TCR beta chains were more clonally expanded than equally common others. TCR beta V- and J-gene trimming was later associated with a missense DCLRE1C variant.

60 Vbeta and 13 Jbeta primers were used in PCR. In the authors' methods: Unique TCR beta chains numbered approximately 80 million in a later analysis, with 10 million to 14 million shared. TCRdb's table, derived via immunoSEQ multiplex PCR, lists solely in-frame clones and lacks some. V, J and clone size were drawn from that table, and D and trimming were deduced from the DNA. The data hold around 150,000 clones, with 60% to 80% observed a single time. The CDR3 consists of 13 residues. V lost 1 base and J 16 bases, leaving 17 bases between the germline ends. The germline CDR1 and CDR2 sequences are SGHAT and FQNNGV. Of note for this clone: The target antigen is unknown.

This clonotype was sampled from a woman aged 45-59 years in good health and CMV-seropositive. The material sequenced was PBMCs. The genes are TRBV11-2 and TRBJ1-3; tentative D call: TRBD1 (6 bases). The CDR3 protein is CASSLAATGFDYF. CDR3 nucleotides: TGTGCCAGCAGCTTAGCGGCCACAGGGTTCGATTATTTT.